The sequence of this T cell receptor beta chain was determined in a study of T-cell reconstitution after alpha-beta-depleted transplantation in children. Unique molecular identifiers featured in how the TCRbeta library was prepared. TCRdb re-called the PCR reads through MiXCR, storing one row per CDR3 protein. This sample has fewer than 35,000 distinct CDR3 sequences, with about 6.2% found just once. The sample holds many counts of this clonotype. V shed 9 bases and J 1 base; nucleotides not matched to a gene: 7. The CDR3 has 15 residues. Germline V gives CDR1 SGHRS, CDR2 YFSETQ. Specimen: PBMCs, mostly from graft donor cells, collected 180 days after TCRalphabeta/CD19-depleted stem cell transplant. The sequence came from a male patient younger than 18 who had a stem cell transplant for acute myeloid leukemia, so the T cells may come from the graft donor. The J gene is TRBJ2-5, the V gene TRBV5-1, with 12 bases fitting TRBD2. The CDR3 sequence: CATSTSGGPQETQYF. The CDR3, as DNA: TGCGCCACCTCGACTAGCGGGGGCCCCCAAGAGACCCAGTACTTC. Full variable domain (outside the CDR3, taken from reference TRBV5-1 and TRBJ2-5): KAGVTQTPRYLIKTRGQQVTLSCSPISGHRSVSWYQQTPGQGLQFLFEYFSETQRNKGNFPGRFSGRQFSNSRSEMNVSTLELGDSALYLCATSTSGGPQETQYFGPGTRLLVL.